The 27 T cell receptor beta chains reported below all come from one sample, sequenced in a study of pediatric ulcerative colitis. Only in-frame clones appear in the TCRdb table, and some are missing; sequencing was by immunoSEQ multiplex PCR. The sample shows 40,000 to 55,000 clones, 60% to 85% of them seen only once. The rectum was sampled with one to two pinch biopsies at colonoscopy. The sequencing sample was made of gut tissue. All receptors derive from a girl aged 5 to 17 with moderate ulcerative colitis.

This clone has only one observation. This chain connects TRBV18 to TRBJ1-1; D possibly corresponds to TRBD1 (5 bases). This CDR3 comprises 15 residues. Germline V gives CDR1 KGHSH, CDR2 LQKENI. Deletions cut 2 bases from V and 0 bases from J, with 10 bases between. CDR3 sequence reads: CASSPGYRLNTEAFF. The DNA for the CDR3 is TGTGCCAGCTCACCAGGGTACAGGCTGAACACTGAAGCTTTCTTT.

The genes are TRBV19 and TRBJ2-3; D perhaps matches TRBD2 (5 bases). CDR3 length equals 14 residues. Trimming cost V 3 bases and J 3 bases, with 10 bases left between them. Germline CDR1 is LNHDA and CDR2 is SQIVND (reference sequence). CDR3 residues: CASSMYRGTDTQYF. CDR3 in DNA: TGTGCCAGTAGTATGTACCGGGGTACAGATACGCAGTATTTT. The entire variable domain, with the rest obtained from reference TRBV19 and TRBJ2-3, is as follows: DGGITQSPKYLFRKEGQNVTLSCEQNLNHDAMYWYRQDPGQGLRLIYYSQIVNDFQKGDIAEGYSVSREKKESFPLTVTSAQKNPTAFYLCASSMYRGTDTQYFGPGTRLTVL.

The genes are TRBV28 and TRBJ1-3, with D possibly being TRBD1 (5 bases). In germline, CDR1 is MDHEN, CDR2 SYDVKM. This CDR3 spans 14 amino acids. V lost 3 bases and J 4 bases, leaving 10 bases between the germline ends. CDR3 protein: CASSFSGPGNTIYF. The CDR3 nucleotides read TGTGCCAGCAGTTTTTCAGGGCCCGGAAACACCATATATTTT.

This clone showed up just a few times. CDR3 nucleotide sequence: TGTGCCAGCAGTCCTCGGCCCTACGAGCAGTACTTC. This sequence encodes CASSPRPYEQYF. This chain uses TRBV6-5 with TRBJ2-7, with D hard to call. V shed 5 bases and J shed 2 bases, with 7 bases lying between them. CDR1 and CDR2 (germline): MNHEY, SVGAGI. There are 12 residues in the CDR3.

The chain recombines TRBV9 with TRBJ1-5; a weak D match, TRBD1 (6 bases). Germline V lookup: CDR1 SGDLS, CDR2 YYNGEE. The V end was cut by 0 bases, the J end by 5 bases, with 12 bases between. This CDR3 has 15 amino acids. Written as DNA, the CDR3 is TGTGCCAGCAGCGTAGAACCAGGGGACGATCAGCCCCAGCATTTT. This encodes CASSVEPGDDQPQHF.

CDR3 sequence (DNA): TGTGCCAGCAGCGATCAACAGGGACCCAGCTCTGGAAACACCATATATTTT. Residues: CASSDQQGPSSGNTIYF. The J gene is TRBJ1-3, the V gene TRBV11-2, with D possibly TRBD1 on 6 matching bases. Trimming shortened V by 5 bases and J by 0 bases, and 17 bases separated the two germline ends. This CDR3 is 17 amino acids long. The germline V gene has CDR1 SGHAT and CDR2 FQNNGV. The full variable domain, with the rest looked up from reference TRBV11-2 and TRBJ1-3, is EAGVAQSPRYKIIEKRQSVAFWCNPISGHATLYWYQQILGQGPKLLIQFQNNGVVDDSQLPKDRFSAERLKGVDSTLKIQPAKLEDSAVYLCASSDQQGPSSGNTIYFGEGSWLTVV.

The chain joins TRBV5-5 to TRBJ1-1; D is undetermined. CDR1 and CDR2 from the germline V gene are SGHKS and YYEKEE (reference sequence). The CDR3 totals 14 residues. Trimming pared 2 bases from V and 2 bases from J, leaving 10 bases between. CDR3 sequence (DNA): TGTGCCAGCAGCTTAGGGTTGACTAACACTGAAGCTTTCTTT. Amino acid sequence: CASSLGLTNTEAFF.

A few counts support this clone. The chain is built from TRBV19 and TRBJ1-2, with 10 bases aligning to TRBD1. The CDR3 is made up of 12 amino acids. J was trimmed by 10 bases and V by 5 bases; bases with no gene match: 4. CDR1 and CDR2 (germline): LNHDA, SQIVND (reference sequence). This CDR3 is CASSDRGLHYTF. In nucleotides, the CDR3 is TGTGCCAGTAGTGACAGGGGGCTCCACTACACCTTC.

The rearrangement uses TRBV30 and TRBJ2-3; 7 nucleotides agree with TRBD2. Germline V gene data show CDR1 as GTSNPN and CDR2 as SVGIG (reference sequence). This CDR3 is 14 amino acids long. Trimming removed 2 bases from V and 5 bases from J; junction bases left unmatched: 7. The CDR3 sequence: CAWSLSGAGDTQYF. The DNA of the CDR3 is TGTGCCTGGAGTCTGAGCGGGGCGGGAGATACGCAGTATTTT.

V is TRBV11-2 and J is TRBJ2-3; 8 nucleotides line up with TRBD2. CDR3 length: 15 residues. The germline gives CDR1 SGHAT, CDR2 FQNNGV. Trimming removed 3 bases from V and 7 bases from J; junction bases left unmatched: 9. The CDR3 DNA reads TGTGCCAGCAGCTTCCTTGGGGAGCGGGGGTATACGCAGTATTTT. It translates to CASSFLGERGYTQYF.

The chain couples TRBV2 to TRBJ2-3, with D possibly being TRBD2 (5 bases). The CDR3 length is 13 residues. Per germline, CDR1 SNHLY and CDR2 FYNNEI. Between the trimmed V and J ends, which lost 4 bases and 8 bases, there was a span of 13 bases. CDR3 residues: CASSAGTAGTQYF. CDR3 nucleotides: TGTGCCAGCAGTGCGGGCACTGCGGGTACGCAGTATTTT.

The J gene is TRBJ1-1, the V gene TRBV30; 9 nucleotides match TRBD1. There are 13 residues in the CDR3. CDR1 and CDR2 (germline): GTSNPN, SVGIG (reference sequence). J was trimmed by 4 bases and V by 5 bases; bases with no gene match: 5. This CDR3 reads CAWAQGAGTEAFF. CDR3 nucleotides: TGTGCCTGGGCACAGGGGGCAGGCACTGAAGCTTTCTTT.

The chain carries TRBV15 and TRBJ1-5; D ambiguous. The CDR3 loop spans 13 amino acids. Looked up from germline, CDR1 is LNHNV and CDR2 is YYDKDF (reference sequence). V was clipped by 4 bases and J by 8 bases, with 12 bases between them. DNA of the CDR3: TGTGCCACCAGCAATCCCGACCGGGAGCCCCAGCATTTT. Translation: CATSNPDREPQHF.

The chain is built from TRBV7-2 and TRBJ2-1; D possibly uses TRBD1 or TRBD2 (7 bases each). Deletions cut 1 base from V and 9 bases from J, with 13 bases between. The CDR3 is 14 residues long. The germline CDR1 and CDR2 sequences are SGHTA and FQGNSA. Here the CDR3 DNA reads TGTGCCAGCAGCTTAGAACAGGGGAGGGGTGAGCAGTTCTTC. Amino acid sequence: CASSLEQGRGEQFF.

This chain joins TRBV28 and TRBJ2-3; D is undetermined. Germline loops: CDR1 MDHEN, CDR2 SYDVKM. The CDR3 length is 13 residues. V gave up 1 base and J gave up 6 bases, with 8 bases separating them. The CDR3 is CASSLSPWDTQYF. CDR3 nucleotide sequence: TGTGCCAGCAGTTTATCCCCCTGGGATACGCAGTATTTT.

The V and J genes are TRBV4-1 and TRBJ2-7; 9 bases agree with TRBD2. The CDR3 is made up of 17 amino acids. Trimming cost V 0 bases and J 2 bases; bases outside gene matches: 8. The germline V gene encodes CDR1 MGHRA and CDR2 YSYEKL. DNA of the CDR3: TGCGCCAGCAGCCAAGACTCTTTAGCGGGGGACCCCTACGAGCAGTACTTC. Translating gives CASSQDSLAGDPYEQYF.

V and J are TRBV5-1 and TRBJ1-2, with D possibly being TRBD1 (6 bases). CDR3 length: 12 residues. The germline CDR1 and CDR2 sequences are SGHRS and YFSETQ. Trimming cost V 9 bases and J 2 bases, with 11 bases left between them. The CDR3 here is CATADSNYGYTF. CDR3 sequence (DNA): TGCGCCACCGCGGACAGCAACTATGGCTACACCTTC.

The chain has TRBV11-2 and TRBJ2-7; D remains unclear. Between the trimmed V and J ends, which lost 6 bases and 7 bases, there was a span of 10 bases. Germline values: CDR1 SGHAT, CDR2 FQNNGV. The CDR3 covers 11 residues. The CDR3 sequence is CASSHVGEQYF. CDR3 in DNA: TGTGCCAGCAGTCACGTGGGGGAGCAGTACTTC.

V is TRBV7-9 and J is TRBJ2-2, with 8 bases aligning to TRBD1. The J segment lost 7 bases and the V segment lost 8 bases, leaving 12 bases of the junction unmatched. Germline CDR1 SEHNR, CDR2 FQNEAQ (reference sequence). The CDR3 is made up of 15 amino acids. CDR3 loop: CASLPPTGVDGELFF. The CDR3, as DNA: TGTGCCAGCCTACCGCCGACAGGGGTAGACGGGGAGCTGTTTTTT. Drawing the rest from reference TRBV7-9 and TRBJ2-2, the complete variable domain is DTGVSQNPRHKITKRGQNVTFRCDPISEHNRLYWYRQTLGQGPEFLTYFQNEAQLEKSRLLSDRFSAERPKGSFSTLEIQRTEQGDSAMYLCASLPPTGVDGELFFGEGSRLTVL.

This chain joins TRBV5-1 and TRBJ2-7, with D perhaps being TRBD1 or TRBD2 (5 bases each). V was trimmed by 0 bases and J by 4 bases, leaving 26 bases between them. The germline V gene encodes CDR1 SGHRS and CDR2 YFSETQ. CDR3 length: 19 residues. CDR3 amino acids: CASSLEGLSRGPFQYEQYF. CDR3 in DNA: TGCGCCAGCAGCTTGGAAGGACTCTCCCGGGGCCCCTTCCAGTACGAGCAGTACTTC.

The chain combines TRBV6-5 with TRBJ2-7; 7 bases map to TRBD2. V dropped 5 bases and J dropped 2; count of bases not matched to a gene: 0. Looked up from germline, CDR1 is MNHEY and CDR2 is SVGAGI. CDR3 length: 12 residues. DNA for the CDR3: TGTGCCAGCAGTCGGGGGGCCTACGAGCAGTACTTC. Protein: CASSRGAYEQYF.

CDR3 region: CASSSGTGGDNSPLHF. The DNA of the CDR3 is TGTGCCAGCAGCTCAGGGACAGGGGGGGATAATTCACCCCTCCACTTT. The gene calls are TRBV7-8 and TRBJ1-6, with 11 positions matching TRBD1. The CDR3 extends over 16 amino acids. Looked up from germline, CDR1 is SGHVS and CDR2 is FQNEAQ. V was pared by 4 bases and J by 5 bases, with 4 bases of the junction left unmatched.

J is TRBJ2-5 and V is TRBV6-1, with 8 bases aligning to TRBD1. V lost 4 bases to trimming and J lost 5 bases; unmatched junction nucleotides: 9. Germline-derived CDR1 and CDR2 are MNHNS and SASEGT. The CDR3 runs 15 residues. CDR3 in amino acids: CASSARDRFWETQYF. The CDR3 coding sequence is TGTGCCAGCAGTGCCCGGGACAGGTTTTGGGAGACCCAGTACTTC.

The chain combines TRBV18 with TRBJ2-5; no clear D. The CDR3 covers 14 residues. V shed 0 bases and J shed 1 base, with 6 bases lying between them. Per the germline V gene, CDR1 is KGHSH and CDR2 is LQKENI. The CDR3 sequence is CASSPPSVQETQYF. The CDR3 bases are TGTGCCAGCTCACCACCCTCGGTCCAAGAGACCCAGTACTTC.

The chain employs TRBV18 and TRBJ1-3; no clear D gene. The germline CDR1 and CDR2 sequences are KGHSH and LQKENI. Trimming left V 0 bases short and J 0 bases short, with 6 bases between. The CDR3 spans 15 residues. CDR3 protein: CASSPPNLSGNTIYF. The CDR3 nucleotides are TGTGCCAGCTCACCACCGAACCTCTCTGGAAACACCATATATTTT.

The V gene is TRBV4-1, the J gene TRBJ1-2; 8 bases fit TRBD1. This CDR3 is built from 14 residues. Germline assignment: CDR1 MGHRA and CDR2 YSYEKL. J was trimmed by 4 bases and V by 3 bases; bases with no gene match: 4. CDR3: CASSQDRDSYGYTF. In nucleotides, the CDR3 is TGCGCCAGCAGCCAGGACAGGGATAGCTATGGCTACACCTTC.

The rearrangement uses TRBV19 and TRBJ2-1, with TRBD2 matching 12 bases. The CDR3 runs to 16 residues. The V gene's germline CDR1 is LNHDA and CDR2 SQIVND (reference sequence). V lost 3 bases and J lost 4; bases outside the gene matches: 4. CDR3 region: CASSMTSGSRYNEQFF. The CDR3 DNA reads as TGTGCCAGTAGTATGACTAGCGGGAGCCGTTACAATGAGCAGTTCTTC.